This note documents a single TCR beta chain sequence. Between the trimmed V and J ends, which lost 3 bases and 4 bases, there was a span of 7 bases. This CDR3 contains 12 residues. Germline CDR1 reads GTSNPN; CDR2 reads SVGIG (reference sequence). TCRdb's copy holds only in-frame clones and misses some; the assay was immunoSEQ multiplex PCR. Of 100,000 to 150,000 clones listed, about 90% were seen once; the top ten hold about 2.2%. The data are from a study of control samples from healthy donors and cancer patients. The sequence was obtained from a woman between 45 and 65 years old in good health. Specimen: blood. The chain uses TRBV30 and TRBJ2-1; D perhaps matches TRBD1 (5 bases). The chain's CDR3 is CAWSRQYNEQFF. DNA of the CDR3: TGTGCCTGGAGCCGACAGTACAATGAGCAGTTCTTC.